This T cell receptor beta chain was captured in a study of identical twins listed by TCRdb under 2016. In the study overall: The study deep-sequenced TCR alpha and beta repertoires from monozygotic twins, unrelated adults of various ages and cord blood to test whether fetal clonotypes persist. Replicate twin experiments were performed at different times using different library preparation protocols to rule out contamination. Study-wide conclusions, independent of this receptor: Fewer insertions were carried by abundant cord blood beta clonotypes, a similar but weaker trend appeared in young adult naive repertoires, and no such trend appeared in memory repertoires. Compared with coincidental sharing between unrelated individuals, out-of-frame TCR alpha sequences shared between twins had an excess of sequences with low generation probability. In monozygotic twins, recombination models systematically underestimated out-of-frame TCR alpha sharing, but the models matched the sharing seen between unrelated individuals. In beta out-of-frame sequences, excess twin sharing was weaker, because having fewer shared sequences lowered the signal-to-noise ratio. Zero-insertion analyses could be partly confounded by invariant T cells such as MAIT and iNKT, though diverse VJ usage argued against such confounding for most clonotypes. Because the same donors could not be followed over many years, conclusions were based on cross-sectional statistical analysis.

The method was 5' RACE. The sequencer listed for this sample is Illumina HiSeq 2000. Template switching introduced a universal primer binding site; the final cDNA contained a unique molecular identifier, enabling accurate counting of TCR cDNA molecules. First-strand cDNA for TCR alpha and beta chains was synthesized from specific primers in the conserved constant-segment region. To control for contamination, every cDNA library carried two barcodes: a SMART-Mk sample barcode plus Illumina barcodes. TruSeq adapter sequences and Illumina sample barcodes were added in two successive PCR steps. TCR alpha and beta cDNA libraries were sequenced on the Illumina HiSeq platform with custom primers. Under the source paper's analysis protocol: Raw reads were processed with MiGEC to extract unique molecular identifiers, and MiXCR was used to determine CDR3 positions. Recombination models were inferred per individual with the repgenHMM and IGoR tools using an EM algorithm. Shared clonotypes were analyzed with the tcR package in R, and sharing was normalized by the product of cloneset sizes. To study raw recombination free of thymic and clonal selection effects, out-of-frame nonproductive sequences were analyzed. TCRdb trimmed the raw reads at Q25, called clones with MiXCR and kept productive beta chains. Records with the same CDR3 protein are collapsed into one entry carrying the most frequent genes and DNA. The V and J calls, along with clone size, are taken from TCRdb and not from the paper's own processing. For this sample the table gives approximately 620,000 distinct CDR3 sequences, of which over 8.5% were detected only once. Approximately 0.96% of the sample is taken by the ten largest.

Every donor in the study was a healthy Caucasian. The twin cohort comprised three pairs of female monozygotic twins, all aged about 18 to 30 years. The RNA used for TCR libraries was isolated from peripheral blood mononuclear cells. From cysteine to phenylalanine, the CDR3 is 14 amino acids long. The only DNA kept is the CDR3, 42 bases in frame from the first base. CDR1 and CDR2 were assigned from the germline V gene as SNHLY and FYNNEI. Relative to germline, V is 5 bases shorter and J is 3 bases shorter, with 13 bases between their ends. This clonotype was seen a handful of times. Its antigen target is currently unknown. Base qualities are not at hand, and no much larger clone is one base apart. This sample also belongs to another study, concerning yellow fever vaccine responses in identical twins. The second study also describes: The T cell response to vaccination in identical twins was reported by the authors to appear partly convergent and partly personalized. Focusing on identical twins, the study followed the T cell clones that responded to the vaccine, and did so with precision.

The receptor's source is a woman under 30 in good health. Sample: PBMCs. The chain was built from TRBV2 and TRBJ2-5; D gene: possibly TRBD2, on 6 matching bases. The DNA sequence follows: TGTGCCAGCAGTCCAGAGCGGGCGAAAGAGACCCAGTACTTC. Its translation is CASSPERAKETQYF.